This T cell receptor beta chain is from a study of blood T cell repertoires in COVID-19. In the study overall: Collection of acute and convalescent COVID-19 samples took place in the United States, Italy and Spain. In each case, the material was cDNA or gDNA derived from T cells, B-cell-depleted T cells, or PBMCs.

From germline, CDR1 is SGHAT and CDR2 FQNNGV. The CDR3 length is 13 residues. V was trimmed by 3 bases and J by 1 base, leaving 6 bases between them. This clone occurred once. Original processing methods: Estimates of nucleated cell counts were drawn from the amplification of reference gene primers. Clones were sequenced by immunoSEQ multiplex PCR, and TCRdb holds only the in-frame ones, with some missing. V and J calls and clone size are given by that table; D and trimming were obtained from the DNA. The table records around 130,000 clones, about 80% of them present only once. The V gene is TRBV11-2, the J gene TRBJ2-5; no clear D gene. The receptor was derived from a human donor in a cohort sampled during active COVID-19. Specimen: peripheral blood. CDR3 residues: CASSFGFQETQYF. CDR3 nucleotides: TGTGCCAGCAGCTTCGGGTTCCAAGAGACCCAGTACTTC.